The sequence of this T cell receptor beta chain was determined in a study of neurological immune-mediated disorders. Time point of the sample: longitudinal time-point 1 (baseline). From 2 million PBMCs stored at -80 C, the unsorted libraries were generated. Germline V gives CDR1 LGHNT, CDR2 FRNRAP. The CDR3 spans 16 residues. V shed 2 bases, J shed 6 bases, and the junction held 7 bases outside the gene matches. As regards this clonotype: Its cognate antigen is unknown.

Notes on the study in general: The absence of any CDR3 amino acid sequence shared by expanded clones across subjects suggests that repertoires were private in all groups. In HTLV-1-associated myelopathy, TCR clonal expansion was greatest, whereas multiple sclerosis had the least, falling below healthy controls.

Over 200 million TCR-beta sequences from 15-18 subjects came from every sequencing run. TCRdb re-called the 5' RACE reads through MiXCR, storing one row per CDR3 protein. The sample records 55,000 to 75,000 distinct CDR3 sequences, roughly an eighth being singletons. The clonotype originates from a female donor with HTLV-1-associated myelopathy (HAM/TSP). The sample comprised PBMCs. This chain uses TRBV12-5 with TRBJ2-2; 9 bases are a match to TRBD1. The CDR3 DNA reads TGTGCTAGTGGTTTGCCCCGGACAGGGGCCGCCGGGGAGCTGTTTTTT. It translates to CASGLPRTGAAGELFF.